The 8 T cell receptor beta chains below all came from one sample that was sequenced in a study of technical replicates of blood from a few donors. Assay: immunoSEQ multiplex PCR; the TCRdb copy retains only in-frame clones and omits some. This sample has around 60,000 clones, with 80% to 95% found just once. The sequencing sample was made of PBMCs. These receptors were collected from a human donor in good health. Some clones in this sample may be carry-over from other donors' samples.

This chain connects TRBV11-2 to TRBJ2-3; D is possibly TRBD2 (6 bases). This CDR3 is 17 amino acids long. Trimming left V 5 bases short and J 0 bases short, with 18 bases between. Per germline, CDR1 SGHAT and CDR2 FQNNGV. The CDR3 DNA sequence: TGTGCCAGCAGCCTCCGACGTCTTGCGGGGAGCACAGATACGCAGTATTTT. Protein sequence: CASSLRRLAGSTDTQYF.

Comments on this clone: A junction end diverges from the germline sequence, so it may reflect a read error. The rearrangement links TRBV5-3 to TRBJ1-1; possible D gene TRBD1, 6 bases. TRBV5-3 is treated as an ORF (open reading frame) with a function not yet certain. There are 14 residues in the CDR3. The CDR3 is CARREDPGQRAITF. The CDR3 nucleotides read TGTGCCAGAAGGGAGGATCCGGGACAAAGAGCAATAACCTTT.

This chain links TRBV7-7 with TRBJ2-7; 7 bases fit TRBD1. In germline, CDR1 is SSHAT, CDR2 FNYEAQ (reference sequence). There are 14 residues in the CDR3. The J segment lost 3 bases and the V segment lost 5 bases, leaving 7 bases of the junction unmatched. The CDR3 sequence is CASSPTTGSYEQYF. In nucleotides, the CDR3 is TGTGCCAGCAGCCCCACGACAGGGAGCTACGAGCAGTACTTC.

This rearrangement joins TRBV5-1 to TRBJ2-5, with 11 nucleotides matching TRBD1. CDR1 is SGHRS and CDR2 is YFSETQ in the germline V gene. The CDR3 has 14 amino acids. Unmatched junction bases numbered 3, after V lost 4 bases and J lost 4 bases. CDR3 coding DNA: TGCGCCAGCAGCCGGGACAGGGGGGTAGAGACCCAGTACTTC. This codes for CASSRDRGVETQYF.

Written as DNA, the CDR3 is TGTGCCAGCAGCCAAGTTTTGGGGGGGGGCCACTTCTTC. It codes for CASSQVLGGGHFF. The genes are TRBV4-2 and TRBJ2-1; weak D call: TRBD2 (7 bases). The CDR3 runs to 13 residues. Deletions cut 1 base from V and 16 bases from J, with 17 bases between. The germline V gene encodes CDR1 LGHNA and CDR2 YNFKEQ.

This sequence joins TRBV6-5 and TRBJ2-2, with 9 bases matching TRBD1. This CDR3 comprises 15 residues. Germline CDR1 and CDR2: MNHEY and SVGAGI. Trimming took 6 bases from V and 6 from J; bases not matched to a gene: 8. This CDR3 reads CASRIQGAGAGELFF. The CDR3, as DNA: TGTGCCAGCAGAATACAGGGGGCGGGGGCCGGGGAGCTGTTTTTT.

The chain links TRBV9 to TRBJ1-1; D uncertain. CDR1 is SGDLS, CDR2 YYNGEE, per germline. This CDR3 region has 12 residues. Trimming left V 0 bases short and J 12 bases short, with 12 bases between. This CDR3 reads CASSVENRVPFF. CDR3 in DNA: TGTGCCAGCAGCGTAGAAAACCGGGTTCCTTTCTTT.

V is TRBV20-1 and J is TRBJ1-2; D is perhaps TRBD1 (5 bases). V gave up 0 bases and J gave up 8 bases, with 7 bases separating them. The CDR3 sequence is 11 residues long. Germline V lookup: CDR1 DFQATT, CDR2 SNEGSKA (reference sequence). The CDR3 DNA reads as TGCAGTGCTAGAGATCAGGGAGGCTACACCTTC. Protein: CSARDQGGYTF.